Ten or more counts support the clone carrying this TCR beta chain. Its antigen remains unidentified. These data originate in a study of T cell repertoires in cytomegalovirus infection. Looking at the study overall: Matching HLA type, along with CMV infection, was indicated by public TCR beta signatures.

V was shortened by 6 bases and J by 2 bases, with 7 bases between the two germline ends. The germline CDR1 and CDR2 sequences are SNHLY and FYNNEI. The CDR3 covers 12 residues. TCRdb recomputed calls from the reads with MiXCR, one row per CDR3 protein. The table lists 200,000 to 300,000 distinct CDR3 sequences, 9.1% of them singletons, with roughly 16% in the top ten. Findings and caveats of the study: Cumulated frequencies of public TCR beta families served to identify carriers of CMV plus the relevant HLA. CMV-specific TCR beta clonotypes restricted by HLA-C dominated the ex vivo response.

The gene calls are TRBV2 and TRBJ1-2; the D gene is possibly TRBD1 (5 bases). The sequence was collected from a human donor in good health (CMV status not recorded). Some clones in this sample may be carry-over from other donors' samples. The sequenced sample consisted of PBMCs. The CDR3 DNA reads TGTGCCAGCAGGACAGAAAACTATGGCTACACCTTC. It yields the protein CASRTENYGYTF.